Here is one TCR beta chain with its context. The sample originates from a study of blood T cells in healthy people across ages. Alongside a J-beta primer mix, a sample-barcoded 5' primer served in a second PCR lasting about 7 to 12 cycles. A template-switch adaptor containing 12 random nucleotides labeled each cDNA molecule. TCRdb passed the 5' RACE reads through MiXCR, listing each CDR3 protein once. This table holds about 1,600,000 distinct CDR3 sequences, roughly 40% found once. CDR3 length: 15 amino acids. The junction had 4 bases not matched to a gene; V was cut back by 5 bases and J by 1 base. The germline CDR1 and CDR2 sequences are SEHNR and FQNEAQ (reference sequence).

The sample comprised blood. The source of this sequence is a woman in her late teens or twenties in good health. The genes are TRBV7-9 and TRBJ2-7; 11 bases are shared with TRBD1. CDR3 sequence reads: CASSDGQGASYEQYF. In DNA form, the CDR3 reads TGTGCCAGCAGCGACGGACAGGGGGCTTCCTACGAGCAGTACTTC.